What follows is one T cell receptor (beta chain) and its context. TCRdb re-analysed the 5' RACE reads in MiXCR, keeping a single row per CDR3 protein. The sample lists around 200,000 distinct CDR3 sequences, about a fifth occurring once. The source of the sample is a study of T-cell memory formation after mild COVID-19. The receptor comes from an adult woman who had mild COVID-19 (a few samples of this study predate the infection). Cell type and time point are not known. Sequencing input: PBMCs or a T cell subset sorted from them (not recorded which).

The CDR3 DNA sequence: TGTGCCAGTCATCTCAGTAACACTGAAGCTTTCTTT. Its translation is CASHLSNTEAFF. The chain has TRBV12-3 or TRBV12-4 and TRBJ1-1; D unresolved. Trimming shortened V by 9 bases and J by 2 bases, and 10 bases separated the two germline ends. The CDR3 spans 12 residues.